These 9 T cell receptor beta chains came from one sample sequenced in a study of metastatic and nonmetastatic thyroid tumors. Until they underwent thyroid surgery, no patient had received any treatment. With MiXCR, TCRdb reprocessed the PCR reads. The sample lists around 34,000 clones, 20% to 25% occurring once. Sequences were obtained from tumor tissue. The receptors were sampled from a male donor with papillary thyroid cancer or a benign thyroid nodule (not recorded which). Some clones in this sample may be carry-over from other donors' samples.

This clone was observed at least ten times. The rearrangement joins TRBV20-1 to TRBJ2-4; D gene uncertain. V was trimmed by 0 bases and J by 1 base, leaving 10 bases between them. This CDR3 contains 15 residues. Germline V gene lookup returns CDR1 DFQATT and CDR2 SNEGSKA (reference sequence). The CDR3 DNA follows: TGCAGTGCTAGAGATTATCAGGACGCCAAAAACATTCAGTACTTC. This sequence encodes CSARDYQDAKNIQYF.

The rearrangement links TRBV10-1 to TRBJ2-2; no clear D gene. This CDR3 is built from 16 residues. CDR1 and CDR2 (germline): WNHNN, SYGVQD (reference sequence). Trimming pared 0 bases from V and 2 bases from J, leaving 10 bases between. The chain's CDR3 is CASSESGLTNTGELFF. The CDR3 DNA sequence: TGCGCCAGCAGTGAGTCGGGTCTAACTAACACCGGGGAGCTGTTTTTT.

The chain recombines TRBV30 with TRBJ1-1; D is unresolved. Germline lookup yields CDR1 GTSNPN and CDR2 SVGIG (reference sequence). Trimming took 0 bases from V and 3 from J, leaving 8 bases between them. CDR3 length: 13 amino acids. The CDR3 sequence is CAWSVGPDTEAFF. The CDR3, as DNA: TGTGCCTGGAGTGTAGGTCCGGACACTGAAGCTTTCTTT.

This clone was seen many times. The gene calls are TRBV28 and TRBJ2-2, with 7 bases fitting TRBD2. The CDR3 has 13 residues. CDR1 is MDHEN and CDR2 is SYDVKM in the germline V gene. J gave up 7 bases and V 7 bases, and 6 bases lay outside the gene matches. The CDR3: CASTRSGIGELFF. The CDR3 nucleotides read TGTGCCAGCACCCGGAGCGGGATCGGGGAGCTGTTTTTT.

The genes are TRBV24-1 and TRBJ2-7, with D perhaps TRBD2 (6 bases). Trimming took off 5 bases at V and 7 bases at J, with 14 bases between the two ends. The CDR3 has 13 residues. Germline V gene data show CDR1 as KGHDR and CDR2 as SFDVKD. The CDR3 DNA is TGTGCCACCAGTGCTCCCGACCGGGGGGAGCAGTACTTC. Residues: CATSAPDRGEQYF.

In regard to this clone: The junction shows a germline mismatch at one end, possibly a read error. This sequence joins TRBV19 and TRBJ2-6; D tentatively reads TRBD1 or TRBD2 (5 bases each). The CDR3 totals 18 residues. CDR1 and CDR2 (germline): LNHDA, SQIVND (reference sequence). CDR3 region: CAGRTPEAGTRGANVLTF. In DNA form, the CDR3 reads TGTGCCGGTAGGACACCTGAGGCAGGGACGAGAGGGGCCAACGTCCTGACTTTC. Variable domain in full (rest from reference TRBV19 and TRBJ2-6): DGGITQSPKYLFRKEGQNVTLSCEQNLNHDAMYWYRQDPGQGLRLIYYSQIVNDFQKGDIAEGYSVSREKKESFPLTVTSAQKNPTAFYLCAGRTPEAGTRGANVLTFGAGSRLTVL.

Judged by abundance, this clone is medium-sized. This chain uses TRBV20-1 with TRBJ2-7; TRBD2 agrees at 8 bases. Looked up from germline, CDR1 is DFQATT and CDR2 is SNEGSKA (reference sequence). CDR3 length equals 14 residues. Trimming removed 1 base from V and 2 bases from J; junction bases left unmatched: 4. CDR3 DNA: TGCAGTGCTAGAGGGGGCGGGAGGCCCTACGAGCAGTACTTC. Protein: CSARGGGRPYEQYF.

The J gene is TRBJ2-7, the V gene TRBV30, with 8 positions matching TRBD1. This CDR3 region has 12 residues. V trimming: 5 bases; J trimming: 3 bases; junction bases outside the gene matches: 3. Germline V gene data show CDR1 as GTSNPN and CDR2 as SVGIG (reference sequence). CDR3: CAWGTGGYEQYF. DNA for the CDR3: TGTGCCTGGGGAACAGGGGGCTACGAGCAGTACTTC.

This clone turned up a few times. The same CDR3 can be traced to other DNA sequences in this sample. This chain joins TRBV29-1 and TRBJ1-1; D not certain. This CDR3 is 12 amino acids long. Germline V CDR1 and CDR2: SQVTM, ANQGSEA. The V end lost 5 bases, the J end lost 2 bases, and 9 bases lay between the germline ends. In DNA, the CDR3 is TGCAGCGTTACAGCGTCTAACACTGAAGCTTTCTTT. This codes for CSVTASNTEAFF.